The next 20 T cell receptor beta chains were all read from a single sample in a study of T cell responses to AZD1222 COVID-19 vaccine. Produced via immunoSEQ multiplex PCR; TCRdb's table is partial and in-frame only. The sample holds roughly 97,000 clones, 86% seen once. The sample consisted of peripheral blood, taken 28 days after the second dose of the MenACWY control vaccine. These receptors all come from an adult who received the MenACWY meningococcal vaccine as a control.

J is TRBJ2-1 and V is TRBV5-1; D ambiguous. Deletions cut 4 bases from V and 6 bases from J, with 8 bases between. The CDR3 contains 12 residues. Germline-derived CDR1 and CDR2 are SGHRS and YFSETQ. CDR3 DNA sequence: TGCGCCAGCAGCCCGGGTAGCAATGAGCAGTTCTTC. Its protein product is CASSPGSNEQFF.

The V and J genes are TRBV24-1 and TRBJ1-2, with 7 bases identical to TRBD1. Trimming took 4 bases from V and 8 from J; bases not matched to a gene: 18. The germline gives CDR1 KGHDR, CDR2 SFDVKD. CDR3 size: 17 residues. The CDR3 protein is CATSDSRIPTGLRGYTF. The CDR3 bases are TGTGCCACCAGTGACTCTCGAATCCCGACAGGGCTGCGGGGCTACACCTTC.

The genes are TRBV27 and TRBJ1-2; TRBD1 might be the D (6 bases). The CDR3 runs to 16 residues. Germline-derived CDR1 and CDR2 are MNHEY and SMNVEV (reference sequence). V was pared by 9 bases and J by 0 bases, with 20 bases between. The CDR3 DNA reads TGTGCCAGGACCGAGGAGGGGGGCCCTGCTAACTATGGCTACACCTTC. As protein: CARTEEGGPANYGYTF.

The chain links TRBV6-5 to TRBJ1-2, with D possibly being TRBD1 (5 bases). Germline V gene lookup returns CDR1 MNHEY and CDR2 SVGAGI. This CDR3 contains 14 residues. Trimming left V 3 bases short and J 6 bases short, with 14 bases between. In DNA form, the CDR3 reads TGTGCCAGCAGTTATGCCCTCGTGACAGATGGCTACACCTTC. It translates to CASSYALVTDGYTF.

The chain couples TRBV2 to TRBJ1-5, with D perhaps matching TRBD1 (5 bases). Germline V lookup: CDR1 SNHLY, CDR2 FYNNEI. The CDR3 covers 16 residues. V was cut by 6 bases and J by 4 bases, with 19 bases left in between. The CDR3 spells CASSPTGSVTNQPQHF. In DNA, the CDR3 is TGTGCCAGCAGCCCAACAGGCTCTGTCACGAATCAGCCCCAGCATTTT.

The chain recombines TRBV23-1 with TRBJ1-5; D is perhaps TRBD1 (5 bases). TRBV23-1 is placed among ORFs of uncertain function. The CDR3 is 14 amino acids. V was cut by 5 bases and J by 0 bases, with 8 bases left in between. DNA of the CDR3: TGCGCCAGCAGTGGGGGGGATAGCAATCAGCCCCAGCATTTT. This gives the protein CASSGGDSNQPQHF.

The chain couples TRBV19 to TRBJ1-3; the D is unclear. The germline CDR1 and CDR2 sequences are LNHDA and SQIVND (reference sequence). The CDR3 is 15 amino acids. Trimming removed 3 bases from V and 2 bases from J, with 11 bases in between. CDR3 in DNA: TGTGCCAGTAGTATTCGCCTGAACCCTGGAAACACCATATATTTT. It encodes CASSIRLNPGNTIYF.

CDR3 nucleotide sequence: TGTGCCAGCACCACCCCTAGCGGGGATGGCAATGAGCAGTTCTTC. It is translated as CASTTPSGDGNEQFF. The chain links TRBV28 to TRBJ2-1, with 9 bases fitting TRBD2. The V gene's germline CDR1 is MDHEN and CDR2 SYDVKM. The CDR3 extends over 15 amino acids. V was pared by 7 bases and J by 6 bases, with 10 bases of the junction left unmatched. The complete variable domain, with remaining parts taken from reference TRBV28 and TRBJ2-1, reads DVKVTQSSRYLVKRTGEKVFLECVQDMDHENMFWYRQDPGLGLRLIYFSYDVKMKEKGDIPEGYSVSREKKERFSLILESASTNQTSMYLCASTTPSGDGNEQFFGPGTRLTVL.

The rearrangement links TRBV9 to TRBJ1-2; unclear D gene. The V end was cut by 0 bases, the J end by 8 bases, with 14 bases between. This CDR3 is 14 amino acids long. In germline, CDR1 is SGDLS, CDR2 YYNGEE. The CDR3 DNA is TGTGCCAGCAGCGTAGATGCCCTCCTGGGAGGCTACACCTTC. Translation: CASSVDALLGGYTF.

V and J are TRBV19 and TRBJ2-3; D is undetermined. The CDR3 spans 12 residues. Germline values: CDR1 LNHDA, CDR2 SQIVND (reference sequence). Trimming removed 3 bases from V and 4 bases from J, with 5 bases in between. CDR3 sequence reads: CASSIGPDTQYF. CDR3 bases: TGTGCCAGTAGTATTGGGCCAGATACGCAGTATTTT.

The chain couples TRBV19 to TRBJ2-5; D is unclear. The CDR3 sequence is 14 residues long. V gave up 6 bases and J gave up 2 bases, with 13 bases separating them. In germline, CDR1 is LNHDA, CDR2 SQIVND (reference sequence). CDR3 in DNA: TGTGCCAGTAGCCCCTCCCAAGGACAAGAGACCCAGTACTTC. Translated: CASSPSQGQETQYF.

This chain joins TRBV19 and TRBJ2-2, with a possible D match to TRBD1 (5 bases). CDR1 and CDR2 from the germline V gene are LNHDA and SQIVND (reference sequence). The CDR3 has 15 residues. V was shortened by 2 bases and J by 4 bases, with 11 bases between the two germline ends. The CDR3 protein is CASSIRTGATGELFF. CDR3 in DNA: TGTGCCAGTAGTATAAGAACAGGAGCCACCGGGGAGCTGTTTTTT.

Written as DNA, the CDR3 is TGTGCCAGCACCCTACAGGAGAAACCCTACGAGCAGTACTTC. This codes for CASTLQEKPYEQYF. This chain joins TRBV6-4 and TRBJ2-7, with D possibly being TRBD1 (5 bases). V was clipped by 7 bases and J by 2 bases, with 15 bases between them. The CDR3 loop spans 14 amino acids. CDR1 and CDR2 from the germline V gene are MRHNA and SNTAGT.

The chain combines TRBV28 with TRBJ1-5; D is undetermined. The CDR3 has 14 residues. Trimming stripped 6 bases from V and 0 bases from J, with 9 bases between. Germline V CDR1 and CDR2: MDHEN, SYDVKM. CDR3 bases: TGTGCCAGCAGCCTCGAGCTTAGCAATCAGCCCCAGCATTTT. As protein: CASSLELSNQPQHF.

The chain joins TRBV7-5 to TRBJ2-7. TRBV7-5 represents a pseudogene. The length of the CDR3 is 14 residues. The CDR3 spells CVRSLEGELYEQYF. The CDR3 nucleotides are TGTGTCAGAAGCTTAGAGGGTGAGCTCTACGAGCAGTACTTC.

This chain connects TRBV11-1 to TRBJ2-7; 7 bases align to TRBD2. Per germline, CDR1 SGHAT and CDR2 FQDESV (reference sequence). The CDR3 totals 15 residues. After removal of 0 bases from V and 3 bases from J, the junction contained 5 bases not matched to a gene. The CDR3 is CASSLALTGGYEQYF. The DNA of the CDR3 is TGTGCCAGCAGCTTAGCGCTGACGGGGGGCTACGAGCAGTACTTC.

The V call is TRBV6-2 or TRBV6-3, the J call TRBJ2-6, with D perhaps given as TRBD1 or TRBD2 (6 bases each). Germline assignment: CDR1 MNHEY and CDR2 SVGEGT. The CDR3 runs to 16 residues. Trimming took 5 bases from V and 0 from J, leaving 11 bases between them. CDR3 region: CASSTGGHSGANVLTF. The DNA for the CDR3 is TGTGCCAGCAGTACCGGGGGACACTCTGGGGCCAACGTCCTGACTTTC.

The CDR3 is CASSGASGAPTLRDTQYF. The CDR3 DNA is TGTGCCAGCAGTGGGGCTAGCGGGGCGCCGACCCTCCGGGATACGCAGTATTTT. This chain joins TRBV2 and TRBJ2-3; 9 bases map to TRBD2. CDR3 length equals 18 residues. Unmatched junction bases numbered 17, after V lost 4 bases and J lost 6 bases. Germline V gives CDR1 SNHLY, CDR2 FYNNEI.

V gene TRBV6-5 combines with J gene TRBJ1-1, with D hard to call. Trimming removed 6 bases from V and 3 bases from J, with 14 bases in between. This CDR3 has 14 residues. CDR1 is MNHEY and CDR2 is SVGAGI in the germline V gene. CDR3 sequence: CASSFDGGDTEAFF. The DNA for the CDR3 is TGTGCCAGCAGCTTCGACGGAGGAGACACTGAAGCTTTCTTT.

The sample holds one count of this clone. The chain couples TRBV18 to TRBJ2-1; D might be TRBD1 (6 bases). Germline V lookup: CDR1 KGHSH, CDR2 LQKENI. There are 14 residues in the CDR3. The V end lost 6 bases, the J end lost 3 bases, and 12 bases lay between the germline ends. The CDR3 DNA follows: TGTGCCAGCTCGAAACAGGGTAACTACAATGAGCAGTTCTTC. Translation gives CASSKQGNYNEQFF. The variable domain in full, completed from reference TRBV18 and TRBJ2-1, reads NAGVMQNPRHLVRRRGQEARLRCSPMKGHSHVYWYRQLPEEGLKFMVYLQKENIIDESGMPKERFSAEFPKEGPSILRIQQVVRGDSAAYFCASSKQGNYNEQFFGPGTRLTVL.